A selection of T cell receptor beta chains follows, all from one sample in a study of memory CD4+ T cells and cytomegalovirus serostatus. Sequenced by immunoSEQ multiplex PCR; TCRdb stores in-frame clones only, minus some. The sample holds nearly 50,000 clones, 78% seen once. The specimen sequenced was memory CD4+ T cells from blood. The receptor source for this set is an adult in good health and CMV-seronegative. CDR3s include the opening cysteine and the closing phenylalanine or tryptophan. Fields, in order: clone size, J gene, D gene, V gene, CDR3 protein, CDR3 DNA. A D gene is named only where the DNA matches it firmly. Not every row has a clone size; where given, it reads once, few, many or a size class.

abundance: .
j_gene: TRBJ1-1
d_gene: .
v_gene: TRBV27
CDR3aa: CASSLYRSDTEAFF
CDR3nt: TGTGCCAGCAGTTTGTATAGGTCCGACACTGAAGCTTTCTTT

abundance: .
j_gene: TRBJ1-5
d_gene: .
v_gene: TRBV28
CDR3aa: CASSLSGARNQPQHF
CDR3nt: TGTGCCAGCAGTTTGTCAGGGGCCCGCAATCAGCCCCAGCATTTT

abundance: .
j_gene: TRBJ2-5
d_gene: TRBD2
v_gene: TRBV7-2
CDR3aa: CASSLPGGKTQYF
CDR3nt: TGTGCCAGCAGCCTCCCGGGGGGGAAGACCCAGTACTTC

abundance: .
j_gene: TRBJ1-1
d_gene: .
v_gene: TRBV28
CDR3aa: CASSFRDLRQSNTEAFF
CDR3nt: TGTGCCAGCAGTTTCCGAGACCTAAGACAGTCGAACACTGAAGCTTTCTTT

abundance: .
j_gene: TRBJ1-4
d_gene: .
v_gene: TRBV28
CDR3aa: CASRAPVGNEKLFF
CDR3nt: TGTGCCAGCCGGGCCCCGGTGGGTAATGAAAAACTGTTTTTT

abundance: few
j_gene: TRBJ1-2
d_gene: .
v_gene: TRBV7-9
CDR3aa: CASSWGRAYGYTF
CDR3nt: TGTGCCAGCAGCTGGGGGAGGGCCTATGGCTACACCTTC

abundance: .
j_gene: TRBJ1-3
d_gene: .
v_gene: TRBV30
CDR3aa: CAWNREENTIYF
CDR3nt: TGTGCCTGGAACAGGGAGGAAAACACCATATATTTT

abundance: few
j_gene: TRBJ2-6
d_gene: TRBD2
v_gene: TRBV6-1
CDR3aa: CASSERGTLAGANVLTF
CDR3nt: TGTGCCAGCAGTGAGCGGGGGACTTTGGCTGGGGCCAACGTCCTGACTTTC

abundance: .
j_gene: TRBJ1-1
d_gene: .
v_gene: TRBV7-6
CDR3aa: CASSPQGINTEAFF
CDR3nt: TGTGCCAGCAGCCCTCAGGGCATAAACACTGAAGCTTTCTTT

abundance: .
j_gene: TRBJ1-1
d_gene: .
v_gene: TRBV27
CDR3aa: CASSLAAGPEAFF
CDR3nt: TGTGCCAGCAGTTTGGCGGCGGGGCCTGAAGCTTTCTTT

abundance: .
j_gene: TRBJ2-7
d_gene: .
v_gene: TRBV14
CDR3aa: CASRGAGAYEQYF
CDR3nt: TGTGCCAGCAGAGGGGCAGGAGCCTACGAGCAGTACTTC

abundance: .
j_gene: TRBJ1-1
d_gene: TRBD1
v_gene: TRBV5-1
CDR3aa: CASSFDVSGGTEAFF
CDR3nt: TGCGCCAGCAGCTTTGATGTATCAGGGGGCACTGAAGCTTTCTTT

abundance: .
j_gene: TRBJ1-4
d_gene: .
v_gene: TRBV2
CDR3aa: CASSKSMAGEKLFF
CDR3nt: TGTGCCAGCAGTAAGTCTATGGCCGGGGAAAAACTGTTTTTT

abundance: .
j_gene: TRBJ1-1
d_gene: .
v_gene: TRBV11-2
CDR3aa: CASTRRGAGPEAFF
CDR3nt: TGTGCCAGCACCCGGCGGGGGGCAGGTCCCGAAGCTTTCTTT

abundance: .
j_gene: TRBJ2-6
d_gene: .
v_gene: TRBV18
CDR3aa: CASSLPLAGANVLTF
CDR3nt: TGTGCCAGCTCACTCCCTCTCGCTGGGGCCAACGTCCTGACTTTC

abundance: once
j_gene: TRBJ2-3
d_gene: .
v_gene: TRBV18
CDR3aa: CASSYMAGADTQYF
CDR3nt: TGTGCCAGCTCATACATGGCAGGCGCGGATACGCAGTATTTT

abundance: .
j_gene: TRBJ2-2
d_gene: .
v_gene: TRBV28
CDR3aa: CASSGPNTGELFF
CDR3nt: TGTGCCAGCAGTGGGCCGAACACCGGGGAGCTGTTTTTT

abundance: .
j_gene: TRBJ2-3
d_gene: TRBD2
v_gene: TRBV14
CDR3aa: CASSQVSLAGVTDTQYF
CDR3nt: TGTGCCAGCAGCCAAGTATCGCTAGCGGGGGTCACAGATACGCAGTATTTT

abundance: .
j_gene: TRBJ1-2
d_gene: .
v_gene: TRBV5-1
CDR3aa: CASSGDRRGYTF
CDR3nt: TGCGCCAGCAGCGGAGACAGGCGGGGCTACACCTTC

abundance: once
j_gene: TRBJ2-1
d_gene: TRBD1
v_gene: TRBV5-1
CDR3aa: CASSLEGAPYNEQFF
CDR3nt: TGCGCCAGCAGCTTAGAGGGGGCCCCATACAATGAGCAGTTCTTC

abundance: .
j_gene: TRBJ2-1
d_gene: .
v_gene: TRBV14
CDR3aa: CASSRENEQFF
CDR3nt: TGTGCCAGCAGCAGGGAGAATGAGCAGTTCTTC

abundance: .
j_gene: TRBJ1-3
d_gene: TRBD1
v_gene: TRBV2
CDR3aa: CASTPGQTSGNTIYF
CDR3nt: TGTGCCAGCACTCCGGGACAGACCTCTGGAAACACCATATATTTT

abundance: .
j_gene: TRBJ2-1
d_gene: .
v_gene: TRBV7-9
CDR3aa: CASSLARVVDEQFF
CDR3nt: TGTGCCAGCAGCCTCGCTAGGGTAGTTGATGAGCAGTTCTTC

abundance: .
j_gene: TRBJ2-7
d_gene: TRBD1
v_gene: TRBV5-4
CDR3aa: CASSIGTGASYEQYF
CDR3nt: TGTGCCAGCAGCATAGGGACAGGGGCCTCCTACGAGCAGTACTTC

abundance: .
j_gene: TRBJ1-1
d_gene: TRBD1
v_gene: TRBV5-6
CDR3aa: CASSWGQGVTEAFF
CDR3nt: TGTGCCAGCAGCTGGGGACAGGGGGTCACTGAAGCTTTCTTT

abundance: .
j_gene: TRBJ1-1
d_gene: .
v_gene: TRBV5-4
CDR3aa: CASSSSSLGDTEAFF
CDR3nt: TGTGCCAGCAGCTCGTCGTCGTTGGGGGACACTGAAGCTTTCTTT

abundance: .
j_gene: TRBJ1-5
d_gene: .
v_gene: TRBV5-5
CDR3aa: CASSLDRQGHQPQHF
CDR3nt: TGTGCCAGCAGCTTGGATCGGCAGGGGCATCAGCCCCAGCATTTT

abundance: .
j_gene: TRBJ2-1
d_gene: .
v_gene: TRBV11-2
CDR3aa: CASSSLNEQFF
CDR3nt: TGTGCCAGCAGTTCCCTCAATGAGCAGTTCTTC

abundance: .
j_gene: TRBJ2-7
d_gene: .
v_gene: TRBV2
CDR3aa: CASRRLMAYEQYF
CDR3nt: TGTGCCAGCAGGAGGCTTATGGCCTACGAGCAGTACTTC

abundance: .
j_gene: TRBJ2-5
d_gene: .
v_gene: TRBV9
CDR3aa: CASSFTGTRQETQYF
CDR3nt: TGTGCCAGCAGCTTTACCGGGACTCGCCAAGAGACCCAGTACTTC

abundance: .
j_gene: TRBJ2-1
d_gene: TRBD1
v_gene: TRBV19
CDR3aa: CASSILRAGGAYNEQFF
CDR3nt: TGTGCCAGTAGTATCCTTCGGGCAGGGGGCGCTTACAATGAGCAGTTCTTC

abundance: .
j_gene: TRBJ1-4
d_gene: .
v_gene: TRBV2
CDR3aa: CASSVNPTNEKLFF
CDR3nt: TGTGCCAGCAGTGTCAACCCAACTAATGAAAAACTGTTTTTT

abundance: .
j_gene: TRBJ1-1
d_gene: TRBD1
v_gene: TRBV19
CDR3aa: CASSTQGGVVAEAFF
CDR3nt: TGTGCCAGTAGTACCCAGGGGGGGGTCGTCGCTGAAGCTTTCTTT

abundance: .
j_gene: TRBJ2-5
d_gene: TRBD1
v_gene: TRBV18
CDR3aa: CASSPTFGTGETQYF
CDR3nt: TGTGCCAGCTCACCAACATTCGGGACAGGGGAGACCCAGTACTTC

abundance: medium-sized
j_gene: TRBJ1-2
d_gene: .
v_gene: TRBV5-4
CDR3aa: CASSFTAGYGYTF
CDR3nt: TGTGCCAGCAGCTTTACAGCAGGCTATGGCTACACCTTC

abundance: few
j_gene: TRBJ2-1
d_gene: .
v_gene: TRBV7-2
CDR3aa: CASSFRGGNSYNEQFF
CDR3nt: TGTGCCAGCAGCTTTAGGGGGGGAAACTCCTACAATGAGCAGTTCTTC

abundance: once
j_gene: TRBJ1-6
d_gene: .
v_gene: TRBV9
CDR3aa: CASGDTNSPLHF
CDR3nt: TGTGCCAGCGGAGACACAAATTCACCCCTCCACTTT

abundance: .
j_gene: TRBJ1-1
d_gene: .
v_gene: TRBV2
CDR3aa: CASSEYPGAAEAFF
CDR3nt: TGTGCCAGCAGTGAATACCCAGGGGCCGCTGAAGCTTTCTTT

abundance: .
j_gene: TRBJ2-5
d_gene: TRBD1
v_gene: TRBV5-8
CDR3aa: CASSLMGQGRGQETQYF
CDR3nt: TGTGCCAGCAGCTTGATGGGACAGGGTCGAGGGCAAGAGACCCAGTACTTC

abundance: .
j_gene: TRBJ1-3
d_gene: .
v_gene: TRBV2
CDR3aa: CASSPGTAGNTIYF
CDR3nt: TGTGCCAGCAGCCCTGGGACTGCTGGAAACACCATATATTTT

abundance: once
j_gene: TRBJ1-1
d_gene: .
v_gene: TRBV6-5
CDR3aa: CASSYGGNRNTEAFF
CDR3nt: TGTGCCAGCAGTTACGGAGGGAACAGGAACACTGAAGCTTTCTTT

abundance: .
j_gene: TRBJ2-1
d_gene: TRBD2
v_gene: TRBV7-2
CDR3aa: CASSFAGTSGGYNEQFF
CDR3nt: TGTGCCAGCAGCTTCGCCGGGACTAGCGGGGGATACAATGAGCAGTTCTTC

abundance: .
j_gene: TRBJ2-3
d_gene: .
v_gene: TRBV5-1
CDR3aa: CASSRRDGADTQYF
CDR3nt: TGCGCCAGCAGCCGAAGGGACGGCGCAGATACGCAGTATTTT

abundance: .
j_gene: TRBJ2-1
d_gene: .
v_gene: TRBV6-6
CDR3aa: CATQGLANEQFF
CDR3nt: TGTGCCACCCAGGGACTTGCAAATGAGCAGTTCTTC

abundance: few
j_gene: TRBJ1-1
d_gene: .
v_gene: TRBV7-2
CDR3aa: CASSWTGTNEAFF
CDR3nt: TGTGCCAGCAGCTGGACCGGGACAAATGAAGCTTTCTTT

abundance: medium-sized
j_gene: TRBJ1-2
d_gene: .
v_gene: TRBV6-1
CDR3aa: CASSQTEDYGYTF
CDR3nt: TGTGCCAGCAGTCAGACAGAAGACTATGGCTACACCTTC

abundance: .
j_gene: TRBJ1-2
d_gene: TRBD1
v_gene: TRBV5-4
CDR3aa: CASSGIRGGVDGYTF
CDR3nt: TGTGCCAGCAGCGGGATAAGAGGGGGCGTCGATGGCTACACCTTC

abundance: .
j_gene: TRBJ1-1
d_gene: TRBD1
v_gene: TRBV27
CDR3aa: CASKLRLWTGVNTEAFF
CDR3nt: TGTGCCAGCAAGTTACGGCTTTGGACAGGGGTGAACACTGAAGCTTTCTTT